The 25 T cell receptor beta chains in this list originate from one sample, sequenced in a study of vaccination effects on CD4 cells after COVID-19. Antigens of these TCRs are unknown. Following 10 days of culture, CD4+ T cells were isolated. Participants got two doses of BNT162b2 or mRNA-1273 vaccine. Clones were sequenced by immunoSEQ multiplex PCR, and TCRdb holds only the in-frame ones, with some missing. The sample includes roughly 40,000 clones, approximately 70% of them seen just once. The source was CD4+ T cells from PBMCs cultured without peptide, collected after COVID-19 vaccination. Every receptor here comes from a human donor who received a COVID-19 vaccine.

The CDR3 sequence: CASSDPSTNDRVTYNEQFF. DNA for the CDR3: TGCGCCAGCAGTGATCCGTCGACGAACGACAGGGTTACCTACAATGAGCAGTTCTTC. The chain carries TRBV10-1 and TRBJ2-1; 7 nucleotides match TRBD1. Per germline, CDR1 WNHNN and CDR2 SYGVQD (reference sequence). J gave up 2 bases and V 3 bases, and 16 bases lay outside the gene matches. The CDR3 runs to 19 residues.

Only a few counts were recorded for this clone. The chain employs TRBV10-3 and TRBJ1-5; no reliable D call. Germline lookup yields CDR1 ENHRY and CDR2 SYGVKD. CDR3 length: 14 residues. The V end was cut by 0 bases, the J end by 4 bases, with 7 bases between. CDR3 sequence: CAISESGGNQPQHF. The DNA for the CDR3 is TGTGCCATCAGTGAGTCTGGTGGAAATCAGCCCCAGCATTTT.

V is TRBV5-1 and J is TRBJ1-3, with D hard to call. CDR1 is SGHRS and CDR2 is YFSETQ in the germline V gene. There are 16 residues in the CDR3. V was clipped by 0 bases and J by 4 bases, with 14 bases between them. Here the CDR3 DNA reads TGCGCCAGCAGCTTGGTCGTTTGGGTTCCGGGAAACACCATATATTTT. This codes for CASSLVVWVPGNTIYF.

The rearrangement links TRBV6-5 to TRBJ1-4, with D tentatively TRBD1 (5 bases). The germline gives CDR1 MNHEY, CDR2 SVGAGI. The CDR3 is 13 amino acids. With 6 bases removed from V and 12 bases from J, the gap between germline ends came to 17 bases. In DNA form, the CDR3 reads TGTGCCAGCAGGGACACCGGCTTTGGACAACTGTTTTTT. It specifies CASRDTGFGQLFF.

This chain connects TRBV15 to TRBJ1-1; the D is unclear. The germline CDR1 and CDR2 sequences are LNHNV and YYDKDF (reference sequence). V lost 0 bases and J 4 bases, leaving 12 bases between the germline ends. The CDR3 totals 15 residues. The CDR3, as DNA: TGTGCCACCAGCAGAGATTCGACCTTGGGCACTGAAGCTTTCTTT. This sequence encodes CATSRDSTLGTEAFF.

This clone was detected only a few times. This chain joins TRBV7-9 and TRBJ2-1, with D possibly matching TRBD2 (7 bases). The CDR3 totals 12 residues. Germline CDR1 is SEHNR and CDR2 is FQNEAQ (reference sequence). V was trimmed by 3 bases and J by 16 bases, leaving 16 bases between them. The CDR3 loop is CASSFQKGGHFF. The DNA for the CDR3 is TGTGCCAGCAGCTTTCAGAAGGGGGGGCACTTCTTC.

The count of this clone is one. The chain joins TRBV6-6 to TRBJ1-1; 7 bases fit TRBD1. The V and J ends lost 2 bases and 7 bases, in that order; junction bases with no gene match: 1. This CDR3 is 12 amino acids long. Per the germline V gene, CDR1 is MNHNY and CDR2 is SVGAGI (reference sequence). The CDR3 region has the DNA TGTGCCAGCAGTTACCGGGACAGTGAAGCTTTCTTT. Amino acids: CASSYRDSEAFF.

This clone was counted between two and nine times. Within the sample, other DNA sequences also encode this same CDR3. The J gene is TRBJ2-1, the V gene TRBV6-4; 9 bases are shared with TRBD2. This CDR3 has 15 amino acids. V was pared by 0 bases and J by 4 bases, with 1 base of the junction left unmatched. Germline V CDR1 and CDR2: MRHNA, SNTAGT. In DNA form, the CDR3 reads TGTGCCAGCAGTGACTCTAGCGGGAGTTACAATGAGCAGTTCTTC. This encodes CASSDSSGSYNEQFF.

As for this clone: A read error may account for a junction end that differs from germline. The chain links TRBV18 to TRBJ1-2; TRBD1 matches at 8 bases. The CDR3 spans 20 residues. Germline V lookup: CDR1 KGHSH, CDR2 LQKENI. Written as DNA, the CDR3 is TGTGCCAGCTTACCAGGGGGCGTTTTTAATACCCCTTCGGAGGGCTATGGCTACACCTTC. It codes for CASLPGGVFNTPSEGYGYTF.

The chain recombines TRBV5-4 with TRBJ1-2, with D maybe TRBD1 (6 bases). The V gene lost 3 bases and the J gene lost 5 bases, with 14 bases spanning the gap. CDR3 length: 14 residues. Germline CDR1 is SGHNT and CDR2 is YYREEE (reference sequence). The CDR3 is CASSSPIQGYGYTF. The CDR3 DNA follows: TGTGCCAGCAGCTCGCCAATACAGGGTTATGGCTACACCTTC.

The rearrangement links TRBV6-5 to TRBJ2-5; 9 nucleotides align to TRBD2. The CDR3 has 14 amino acids. V was clipped by 4 bases and J by 4 bases; unmatched bases: 4. Germline CDR1 MNHEY, CDR2 SVGAGI. The CDR3 region is CASSLNSGGETQYF. The CDR3 DNA reads as TGTGCCAGCAGTTTAAATAGCGGGGGAGAGACCCAGTACTTC.

By sample share, this clone is medium-sized. The chain carries TRBV21-1 and TRBJ2-1; the listed D gene, TRBD1, was not tested against the DNA. TRBV21-1 is a pseudogene segment. The CDR3 is made up of 14 amino acids. The CDR3 DNA is TGTGCCAACCCGGGACAGGGGAGTTGCAATGAGCAGTTCTTC. Its translation: CANPGQGSCNEQFF.

The chain uses TRBV3-1 (or the pseudogene TRBV3-2) and TRBJ2-4; D possibly uses TRBD1 or TRBD2 (5 bases each). Trimming left V 0 bases short and J 0 bases short, with 12 bases between. Germline CDR1 LGHDT, CDR2 YNNKEL (reference sequence). CDR3 length: 17 residues. Written as DNA, the CDR3 is TGTGCCAGCAGCCAAGATGGACCGGGGCTAGCCAAAAACATTCAGTACTTC. This encodes CASSQDGPGLAKNIQYF.

The J gene is TRBJ2-1, the V gene TRBV3-1 (or the pseudogene TRBV3-2), with 8 bases aligning to TRBD2. V lost 0 bases to trimming and J lost 0 bases; unmatched junction nucleotides: 10. Per germline, CDR1 LGHDT and CDR2 YNNKEL (reference sequence). This CDR3 has 19 residues. The CDR3 bases are TGTGCCAGCAGCCAAGATAGGGCTAGCGGGTTGAGCTCCTACAATGAGCAGTTCTTC. This translates into CASSQDRASGLSSYNEQFF.

This clone occurred a few times. The J gene is TRBJ2-1, the V gene TRBV18, with 11 bases aligning to TRBD2. V shed 5 bases and J 4 bases; nucleotides not matched to a gene: 4. Looked up from germline, CDR1 is KGHSH and CDR2 is LQKENI. The CDR3 has 15 residues. CDR3 in DNA: TGTGCCAGCTCATCCGGGACTAGCGGATACAATGAGCAGTTCTTC. Translation gives CASSSGTSGYNEQFF. Drawing the rest from reference TRBV18 and TRBJ2-1, the complete variable domain is NAGVMQNPRHLVRRRGQEARLRCSPMKGHSHVYWYRQLPEEGLKFMVYLQKENIIDESGMPKERFSAEFPKEGPSILRIQQVVRGDSAAYFCASSSGTSGYNEQFFGPGTRLTVL.

The V call is TRBV7-8, the J call TRBJ1-6; D ambiguous. Germline V gives CDR1 SGHVS, CDR2 FQNEAQ. V was clipped by 6 bases and J by 10 bases, with 16 bases between them. The CDR3 runs 14 residues. This CDR3 reads CASRETETRSPLHF. The DNA of the CDR3 is TGTGCCAGCAGGGAAACAGAGACGCGGTCACCCCTCCACTTT.

This chain links TRBV10-1 with TRBJ1-4; D unresolved. Germline assignment: CDR1 WNHNN and CDR2 SYGVQD (reference sequence). The V end was cut by 0 bases, the J end by 8 bases, with 13 bases between. This CDR3 is 15 amino acids long. CDR3 loop: CASSESGLIEEKLFF. CDR3 DNA: TGCGCCAGCAGTGAGTCGGGCTTGATTGAAGAAAAACTGTTTTTT.

This clone came up once. CDR3 nucleotides: TGTGCCAGCTCACCCTCATGGGGGGCTGGAGGCTATGGCTACACCTTC. Translation gives CASSPSWGAGGYGYTF. The rearrangement joins TRBV18 to TRBJ1-2, with D possibly being TRBD1 (6 bases). Germline CDR1 and CDR2: KGHSH and LQKENI. V lost 3 bases and J lost 4, with 18 bases in between. The CDR3 contains 16 residues.

The rearrangement joins TRBV21-1 to TRBJ1-2. TRBV21-1 is classified as a pseudogene. This CDR3 comprises 17 residues. The CDR3 region is CASSKARHGETNYGYTF. In nucleotides, the CDR3 is TGTGCCAGCAGCAAAGCCCGACATGGAGAGACTAACTATGGCTACACCTTC.

V gene TRBV30 combines with J gene TRBJ1-5; no reliable D call. There are 17 residues in the CDR3. The ends were cut back, 1 base at V and 0 bases at J, with 16 bases in the middle. Germline CDR1 reads GTSNPN; CDR2 reads SVGIG (reference sequence). As DNA, the CDR3 is TGTGCCTGGAGTGAACCCCGTCATTGGGATAGCAATCAGCCCCAGCATTTT. Protein sequence: CAWSEPRHWDSNQPQHF.

This clone was counted a few times. V and J are TRBV4-1 and TRBJ2-2; 13 bases agree with TRBD2. Trimming at V came to 1 base and at J to 1 base, leaving 6 bases not matched to a gene. Germline V gene data show CDR1 as MGHRA and CDR2 as YSYEKL. The CDR3 is made up of 19 amino acids. The CDR3 nucleotides are TGCGCCAGCAGCCAAGGGGGGGGACTAGCGGGACGGAACACCGGGGAGCTGTTTTTT. Translating gives CASSQGGGLAGRNTGELFF.

The chain is built from TRBV6-5 and TRBJ1-6, with D unclear. The CDR3 runs 13 residues. V shed 8 bases and J shed 11 bases, with 16 bases lying between them. From germline, CDR1 is MNHEY and CDR2 SVGAGI. The CDR3 is CASHNGESTPLHF. The CDR3 DNA reads as TGTGCCAGCCATAACGGGGAATCCACACCCCTCCACTTT.

The chain combines TRBV7-6 with TRBJ1-4; no clear D. Trimming cost V 5 bases and J 3 bases, with 10 bases left between them. CDR3 length: 14 amino acids. From germline, CDR1 is SGHVS and CDR2 FNYEAQ. CDR3 amino acids: CASSPRASNEKLFF. Written as DNA, the CDR3 is TGTGCCAGCAGCCCCAGAGCCTCTAATGAAAAACTGTTTTTT.

V is TRBV7-9 and J is TRBJ1-3; no clear D. Trimming removed 2 bases at V and 0 bases at J, with 20 bases between. Per the germline V gene, CDR1 is SEHNR and CDR2 is FQNEAQ (reference sequence). The CDR3 length is 19 residues. CDR3 sequence (DNA): TGTGCCAGCAGCTTAACCCGACTTCTGGGTCCCTACTCTGGAAACACCATATATTTT. As protein: CASSLTRLLGPYSGNTIYF.

The CDR3 here is CASSWGASGTGELFF. CDR3 in DNA: TGTGCCAGCAGTTGGGGGGCCTCGGGCACCGGGGAGCTGTTTTTT. The rearrangement uses TRBV6-5 and TRBJ2-2; D tentatively reads TRBD1 or TRBD2 (6 bases each). The CDR3 has 15 residues. Trimming removed 4 bases at V and 4 bases at J, with 13 bases between. The germline V gene encodes CDR1 MNHEY and CDR2 SVGAGI.